The 9 T cell receptor beta chains below were found in one sample sequenced in a study of T cells in pancreatic ductal adenocarcinoma. Produced via immunoSEQ multiplex PCR; TCRdb's table is partial and in-frame only. The table has more than 85,000 clones, roughly 95% seen once; the top ten hold 3.1%. No neoadjuvant therapy was given to the selected pancreatic ductal adenocarcinoma patients before their surgery. The sample consisted of PBMCs. The receptors stem from a human donor with pancreatic ductal adenocarcinoma.

CDR3 loop: CAWSRGSRNTIYF. DNA of the CDR3: TGTGCCTGGAGTCGAGGCAGTAGAAACACCATATATTTT. The rearrangement uses TRBV30 and TRBJ1-3; no definite D call. Trimming shortened V by 2 bases and J by 5 bases, and 10 bases separated the two germline ends. The germline V gene has CDR1 GTSNPN and CDR2 SVGIG (reference sequence). The CDR3 is 13 residues long.

The chain links TRBV30 to TRBJ2-2, with 12 positions matching TRBD1. Germline lookup yields CDR1 GTSNPN and CDR2 SVGIG (reference sequence). V was clipped by 1 base and J by 6 bases; unmatched bases: 6. This CDR3 contains 16 residues. CDR3 loop: CAWSGMGQGASGELFF. In DNA, the CDR3 is TGTGCCTGGAGTGGCATGGGACAGGGGGCGTCCGGGGAGCTGTTTTTT.

The chain recombines TRBV25-1 with TRBJ2-7, with TRBD2 matching over 10 bases. V gave up 1 base and J gave up 4 bases; unmatched junction bases: 4. The CDR3 has 15 amino acids. In germline, CDR1 is MGHDK, CDR2 SYGVNS. The CDR3 reads CASSEWTSGKYEQYF. The CDR3 region has the DNA TGTGCCAGCAGTGAATGGACTAGCGGAAAGTACGAGCAGTACTTC.

The gene calls are TRBV21-1 and TRBJ2-2; TRBD2 reflects the table's D call only, with no check against the DNA. TRBV21-1 is tagged as a pseudogene. The CDR3 has 20 amino acids. The CDR3 nucleotides are TGTGCCAGCAGCAAAGTGAAGTCTAGCGGGAGGGCCACAAACACCGGGGAGCTGTTTTTT. It yields the protein CASSKVKSSGRATNTGELFF.

This chain uses TRBV6-6 with TRBJ2-7; 7 bases fit TRBD1. Germline loops: CDR1 MNHNY, CDR2 SVGAGI (reference sequence). The trim removed 7 bases at V and 0 bases at J, leaving 12 bases unmatched. The length of the CDR3 is 16 residues. The CDR3 is CASTYQGTANSYEQYF. CDR3 sequence (DNA): TGTGCCAGCACCTACCAGGGGACAGCAAACTCCTACGAGCAGTACTTC.

This chain connects TRBV11-2 to TRBJ2-5; 8 nucleotides agree with TRBD1. V was pared by 5 bases and J by 2 bases, with 4 bases of the junction left unmatched. The CDR3 is 14 residues long. The germline V gene has CDR1 SGHAT and CDR2 FQNNGV. The CDR3 protein is CASSPRTGQETQYF. CDR3 DNA: TGTGCCAGCAGCCCCCGGACAGGGCAAGAGACCCAGTACTTC.

V is TRBV10-3 and J is TRBJ2-1; 9 positions agree with TRBD2. Germline lookup yields CDR1 ENHRY and CDR2 SYGVKD. CDR3 length: 15 amino acids. Losses at the gene ends were 2 bases for V and 4 bases for J; bases not matched to a gene: 3. CDR3 nucleotides: TGTGCCATCAGTGAGGGACTAGCGCAGTACAATGAGCAGTTCTTC. This sequence encodes CAISEGLAQYNEQFF.

This chain links TRBV19 with TRBJ2-3; 7 bases match TRBD2. Germline V gene data show CDR1 as LNHDA and CDR2 as SQIVND (reference sequence). This CDR3 is 15 amino acids long. V shed 3 bases, J shed 4 bases, and the junction held 7 bases outside the gene matches. DNA for the CDR3: TGTGCCAGTAGTATGTTGCGGGAGAGCTCAGATACGCAGTATTTT. The encoded protein is CASSMLRESSDTQYF.

The chain combines TRBV19 with TRBJ1-5, with 9 bases lining up with TRBD1. Germline CDR1 LNHDA, CDR2 SQIVND (reference sequence). V was pared by 6 bases and J by 2 bases, with 11 bases of the junction left unmatched. This CDR3 region has 17 residues. The CDR3 DNA follows: TGTGCCAGTAGGGGCGGCACAGGGGGCGCAGGCAATCAGCCCCAGCATTTT. It yields the protein CASRGGTGGAGNQPQHF.